Here is one T cell receptor beta chain with its context. In germline, CDR1 is SGHVS, CDR2 FNYEAQ. V was shortened by 7 bases and J by 10 bases, with 17 bases between the two germline ends. CDR3 length: 13 amino acids. These data originate in a study of OX40 agonist ivuxolimab in advanced cancers. Method: immunoSEQ multiplex PCR; TCRdb's copy keeps in-frame clones and lacks some. The sample shows approximately 60,000 clones, around 80% of them seen only once. The source was CD4+ or CD8+ T cells sorted from blood, collected in a trial of the OX40 agonist ivuxolimab. V gene TRBV7-6 combines with J gene TRBJ2-1; D not resolved. The sequence came from an adult with an advanced solid tumor such as melanoma, head and neck, liver or kidney cancer. Written as DNA, the CDR3 is TGTGCCAGCACCGCTTTTCAAGCAAGCGAGCAGTTCTTC. It encodes CASTAFQASEQFF.